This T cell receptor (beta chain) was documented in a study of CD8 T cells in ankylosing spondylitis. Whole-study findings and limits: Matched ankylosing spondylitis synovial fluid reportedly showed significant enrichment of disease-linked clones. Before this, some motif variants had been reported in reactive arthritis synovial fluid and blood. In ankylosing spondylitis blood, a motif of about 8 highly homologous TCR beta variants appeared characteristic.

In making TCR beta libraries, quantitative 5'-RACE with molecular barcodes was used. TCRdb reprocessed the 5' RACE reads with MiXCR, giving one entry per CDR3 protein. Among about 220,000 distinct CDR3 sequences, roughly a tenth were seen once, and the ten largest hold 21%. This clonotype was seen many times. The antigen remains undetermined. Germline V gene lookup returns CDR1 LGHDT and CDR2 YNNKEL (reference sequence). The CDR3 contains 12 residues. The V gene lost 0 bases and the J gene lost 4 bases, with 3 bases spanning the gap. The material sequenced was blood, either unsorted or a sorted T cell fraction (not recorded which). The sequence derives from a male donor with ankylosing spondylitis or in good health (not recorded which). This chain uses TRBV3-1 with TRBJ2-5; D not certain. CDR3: CASSQELETQYF. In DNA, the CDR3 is TGTGCCAGCAGCCAAGAACTAGAGACCCAGTACTTC.